These 8 T cell receptor beta chains came from one sample sequenced in a study of T-cell memory formation after mild COVID-19. TCRdb fed the 5' RACE reads into MiXCR, producing one record per CDR3 protein. The top ten clones hold roughly 2.1% of a sample with 120,000 to 150,000 distinct CDR3 sequences, 6% to 7% of them seen once. The sample consisted of PBMCs or a T cell subset sorted from them (not recorded which). The receptors come from an adult woman who had mild COVID-19 (a few samples of this study predate the infection). Cell type and time point are not known.

There are a few counts of this clonotype. This rearrangement joins TRBV7-2 to TRBJ1-5, with D possibly being TRBD1 (6 bases). The ends were cut back, 3 bases at V and 6 bases at J, with 12 bases in the middle. CDR1 SGHTA and CDR2 FQGNSA come from the germline V gene. The CDR3 is made up of 14 amino acids. The CDR3 nucleotides are TGTGCCAGCAGCTTTCCAGGGGACGGTCAGCCCCAGCATTTT. Translating gives CASSFPGDGQPQHF.

This clonotype came up a few times. The chain has TRBV7-2 and TRBJ1-1; a weak D match, TRBD1 (6 bases). The V end was cut by 5 bases, the J end by 1 base, with 14 bases between. Germline V gives CDR1 SGHTA, CDR2 FQGNSA. The CDR3 has 15 amino acids. The CDR3 loop reads CASSPWGHPNTEAFF. The CDR3, as DNA: TGTGCCAGCAGCCCGTGGGGACACCCGAACACTGAAGCTTTCTTT. The whole variable domain, remainder taken from reference TRBV7-2 and TRBJ1-1, is GAGVSQSPSNKVTEKGKDVELRCDPISGHTALYWYRQSLGQGLEFLIYFQGNSAPDKSGLPSDRFSAERTGGSVSTLTIQRTQQEDSAVYLCASSPWGHPNTEAFFGQGTRLTVV.

Here the CDR3 reads CASSPGTPASGTGELFF. The CDR3 region has the DNA TGTGCCAGCTCACCAGGGACACCGGCGAGCGGGACCGGGGAGCTGTTTTTT. V is TRBV18 and J is TRBJ2-2; D possibly uses TRBD1 or TRBD2 (6 bases each). The CDR3 covers 17 residues. Germline values: CDR1 KGHSH, CDR2 LQKENI. The V and J ends lost 2 bases and 5 bases respectively, with 18 bases between them. Using reference TRBV18 and TRBJ2-2 for the parts outside the CDR3, the full variable domain is NAGVMQNPRHLVRRRGQEARLRCSPMKGHSHVYWYRQLPEEGLKFMVYLQKENIIDESGMPKERFSAEFPKEGPSILRIQQVVRGDSAAYFCASSPGTPASGTGELFFGEGSRLTVL.

This clonotype has just a few counts. The rearrangement joins TRBV2 to TRBJ1-1; tentative D call: TRBD1 (6 bases). Germline values: CDR1 SNHLY, CDR2 FYNNEI. The CDR3 is 11 residues long. V lost 7 bases and J 8 bases, leaving 11 bases between the germline ends. DNA for the CDR3: TGTGCCAGCAAGCAGGGGATGGAAGCTTTCTTT. Residues: CASKQGMEAFF.

At least ten counts were recorded for this clonotype. The chain recombines TRBV6-5 with TRBJ2-1; D might be TRBD1 or TRBD2, each matching 5 bases. CDR3 length equals 14 residues. Trimming cost V 2 bases and J 3 bases, with 8 bases left between them. The germline V gene has CDR1 MNHEY and CDR2 SVGAGI. CDR3 sequence (DNA): TGTGCCAGCAGTTACAGAGGGGACTACAATGAGCAGTTCTTC. Its translation: CASSYRGDYNEQFF.

The V and J genes are TRBV2 and TRBJ2-2; the D is unclear. CDR1 is SNHLY, CDR2 FYNNEI, per germline. This CDR3 has 13 amino acids. V was shortened by 0 bases and J by 6 bases, with 5 bases between the two germline ends. CDR3 protein: CASSEAQAGELFF. Written as DNA, the CDR3 is TGTGCCAGCAGTGAAGCGCAAGCCGGGGAGCTGTTTTTT. The full variable domain, rest sourced from reference TRBV2 and TRBJ2-2, is EPEVTQTPSHQVTQMGQEVILRCVPISNHLYFYWYRQILGQKVEFLVSFYNNEISEKSEIFDDQFSVERPDGSNFTLKIRSTKLEDSAMYFCASSEAQAGELFFGEGSRLTVL.

The chain combines TRBV27 with TRBJ1-2; 7 bases fit TRBD1. V was clipped by 2 bases and J by 4 bases; unmatched bases: 4. Per the germline V gene, CDR1 is MNHEY and CDR2 is SMNVEV (reference sequence). This CDR3 spans 14 amino acids. CDR3 bases: TGTGCCAGCAGTTTAAGCAGGGACAGCTATGGCTACACCTTC. Protein sequence: CASSLSRDSYGYTF.

This clonotype was counted a few times. The V and J genes are TRBV5-1 and TRBJ2-7, with 10 bases matching TRBD1. The CDR3 covers 16 residues. In germline, CDR1 is SGHRS, CDR2 YFSETQ. V gave up 3 bases and J gave up 0 bases; unmatched junction bases: 6. Here the CDR3 reads CASSSYRDRGSYEQYF. In nucleotides, the CDR3 is TGCGCCAGCAGCTCTTACCGGGACAGGGGCTCCTACGAGCAGTACTTC.